This TCR beta chain was retrieved from a study of a mutant IDH1 vaccine in newly diagnosed glioma. Overall study: Patients in the study were vaccinated eight times, receiving shots in weeks 1, 3, 5, 7, 11, 15, 19 and 23. With temozolomide cycles, or 4-6 weeks after radiotherapy alone, vaccination was started. The earlier regimen, radiotherapy, temozolomide, or both, was most often both.

Libraries were prepared by immunoSEQ multiplex PCR; TCRdb keeps only in-frame clonotypes and omits some of them. This sample has approximately 30,000 clones, with approximately 78% found just once. This CDR3 has 17 amino acids. V was pared by 0 bases and J by 6 bases, with 11 bases of the junction left unmatched. The germline V gene encodes CDR1 MGHRA and CDR2 YSYEKL. Time point reported: week 23, last vaccination. The vaccine gave 300 ug of a 20-mer mutant IDH1 peptide subcutaneously per dose. Concerning this clone: Its antigen remains unidentified.

Study-level findings and limits: Patients mounted vaccine-induced immune responses in 85% to 95% of cases.

This clonotype was obtained from a young woman with glioma. J is TRBJ2-3 and V is TRBV4-1; 8 nucleotides agree with TRBD2. Sequenced material: PBMCs, taken from a glioma patient whose treatment included an IDH1 peptide vaccine. In nucleotides, the CDR3 is TGCGCCAGCAGCCAAGATGGAGTAGCGGGGCTAGTGGATACGCAGTATTTT. Translation gives CASSQDGVAGLVDTQYF.